This entry lists 18 T cell receptor beta chains sequenced from one sample in a study of cytomegalovirus exposure and HLA in healthy donors. In the PCR, 60 Vbeta and 13 Jbeta primers were used. TCRdb's copy holds only in-frame clones and misses some; the assay was immunoSEQ multiplex PCR. The sample carries tens of thousands of clones, 75% recorded once. What was sequenced was PBMCs. The origin of the receptors is a man aged 40-49 years in good health and CMV-seronegative.

The V and J genes are TRBV6-6 and TRBJ2-3; 8 bases are a match to TRBD2. Germline CDR1 and CDR2: MNHNY and SVGAGI (reference sequence). This CDR3 has 15 amino acids. Trimming removed 4 bases from V and 2 bases from J; junction bases left unmatched: 5. The CDR3: CASSLLAAHTDTQYF. CDR3 coding DNA: TGTGCCAGCAGTTTACTAGCGGCACACACAGATACGCAGTATTTT.

The chain links TRBV5-1 to TRBJ2-1, with 9 bases lining up with TRBD2. Germline lookup yields CDR1 SGHRS and CDR2 YFSETQ. Unmatched junction bases numbered 5, after V lost 1 base and J lost 6 bases. The CDR3 covers 15 residues. The CDR3 protein is CASSLLTSGINEQFF. The DNA of the CDR3 is TGCGCCAGCAGCTTGTTGACTAGCGGTATCAATGAGCAGTTCTTC.

In this sample, this clone turned up a few times. This rearrangement joins TRBV6-5 to TRBJ2-1; 8 bases match TRBD1. J lost 6 bases, V lost 1 base, and 8 bases had no gene match. Germline CDR1 is MNHEY and CDR2 is SVGAGI. The CDR3 has 16 residues. Written as DNA, the CDR3 is TGTGCCAGCAGTTACTTCGGAGACAGGGGCTTCAATGAGCAGTTCTTC. It specifies CASSYFGDRGFNEQFF.

The rearrangement links TRBV28 to TRBJ1-1; 8 bases are shared with TRBD1. Germline V gene lookup returns CDR1 MDHEN and CDR2 SYDVKM. Unmatched junction bases numbered 9, after V lost 11 bases and J lost 4 bases. This CDR3 contains 13 residues. This CDR3 reads CAGIGQGGTEAFF. The CDR3 bases are TGTGCCGGCATCGGACAGGGCGGCACTGAAGCTTTCTTT. The full variable domain, rest sourced from reference TRBV28 and TRBJ1-1, is DVKVTQSSRYLVKRTGEKVFLECVQDMDHENMFWYRQDPGLGLRLIYFSYDVKMKEKGDIPEGYSVSREKKERFSLILESASTNQTSMYLCAGIGQGGTEAFFGQGTRLTVV.

In this sample, this clone turned up once. The chain employs TRBV5-1 and TRBJ1-3; tentative D call: TRBD1 (5 bases). V lost 0 bases, J lost 0 bases, and 7 bases lay in between. CDR1 and CDR2 from the germline V gene are SGHRS and YFSETQ. This CDR3 is built from 15 residues. CDR3: CASSLEGNSGNTIYF. As DNA, the CDR3 is TGCGCCAGCAGCTTGGAGGGGAACTCTGGAAACACCATATATTTT.

The DNA of the CDR3 is TGTGCCATCAACGCAGGGGGCGTCGGCACTGAAGCTTTCTTT. Its translation: CAINAGGVGTEAFF. The chain uses TRBV10-3 and TRBJ1-1; 8 positions agree with TRBD1. Germline V lookup: CDR1 ENHRY, CDR2 SYGVKD. The CDR3 totals 14 residues. Trimming removed 7 bases from V and 4 bases from J; junction bases left unmatched: 8.

The chain carries TRBV15 and TRBJ1-2; 10 nucleotides agree with TRBD1. The CDR3 contains 14 residues. Germline V gene sequence: CDR1 LNHNV, CDR2 YYDKDF (reference sequence). V shed 3 bases, J shed 8 bases, and the junction held 6 bases outside the gene matches. The CDR3 reads CATSSDRGLRGYTF. The CDR3, as DNA: TGTGCCACCAGCAGCGACAGGGGGCTGAGGGGCTACACCTTC.

The chain combines TRBV27 with TRBJ2-7, with D possibly matching TRBD2 (5 bases). The CDR3 is 14 amino acids. With 5 bases removed from V and 3 bases from J, the gap between germline ends came to 14 bases. In germline, CDR1 is MNHEY, CDR2 SMNVEV (reference sequence). The CDR3 loop reads CASSPRTGNYEQYF. CDR3 nucleotide sequence: TGTGCCAGCAGTCCTCGGACGGGGAACTACGAGCAGTACTTC.

There are a few counts of this clone. The gene calls are TRBV5-1 and TRBJ1-4; TRBD1 agrees at 8 bases. The J segment lost 11 bases and the V segment lost 6 bases, leaving 9 bases of the junction unmatched. From germline, CDR1 is SGHRS and CDR2 YFSETQ. CDR3 length: 13 amino acids. Written as DNA, the CDR3 is TGCGCCAGCACCGATGGACAGGGTGGGAAACTGTTTTTT. This sequence encodes CASTDGQGGKLFF.

The V gene is TRBV28, the J gene TRBJ2-4; TRBD1 matches at 8 bases. Germline V lookup: CDR1 MDHEN, CDR2 SYDVKM. This CDR3 has 15 residues. The V segment lost 4 bases and the J segment 4 bases; nucleotides outside the gene matches: 6. CDR3 loop: CASSSPGTGKNIQYF. CDR3 nucleotide sequence: TGTGCCAGCAGTTCCCCCGGGACAGGTAAAAACATTCAGTACTTC.

The V and J genes are TRBV28 and TRBJ2-5; 8 nucleotides agree with TRBD2. CDR3 length equals 14 residues. V dropped 6 bases and J dropped 2; count of bases not matched to a gene: 5. Germline V gene lookup returns CDR1 MDHEN and CDR2 SYDVKM. CDR3 protein: CASSRRGGQETQYF. CDR3 in DNA: TGTGCCAGCAGCCGCCGGGGGGGACAAGAGACCCAGTACTTC.

Here the CDR3 DNA reads TGTGCCTGGAGTGGGCCTCCGGCGGGCTATGGCTACACCTTC. Protein: CAWSGPPAGYGYTF. V gene TRBV30 combines with J gene TRBJ1-2; no reliable D call. The CDR3 loop spans 14 amino acids. V lost 1 base and J 4 bases, leaving 13 bases between the germline ends. Germline V gives CDR1 GTSNPN, CDR2 SVGIG (reference sequence).

This rearrangement joins TRBV5-1 to TRBJ2-3; the D gene is possibly TRBD1 (6 bases). V lost 4 bases and J lost 0, with 15 bases in between. Germline CDR1 SGHRS, CDR2 YFSETQ. This CDR3 is built from 16 residues. The DNA for the CDR3 is TGCGCCAGCAGCCCGAGGCAGGGGCGGAGCACAGATACGCAGTATTTT. Its translation: CASSPRQGRSTDTQYF.

This clone was counted a few times. V and J are TRBV6-6 and TRBJ2-5; D is unresolved. Germline CDR1 reads MNHNY; CDR2 reads SVGAGI (reference sequence). Trimming pared 5 bases from V and 5 bases from J, leaving 9 bases between. This CDR3 comprises 12 residues. CDR3 sequence reads: CASSSSEETQYF. The CDR3 DNA follows: TGTGCCAGCAGTAGTTCCGAGGAGACCCAGTACTTC.

The chain combines TRBV5-5 with TRBJ1-1; D is ambiguous. The V end was cut by 0 bases, the J end by 0 bases, with 3 bases between. Germline V gene data show CDR1 as SGHKS and CDR2 as YYEKEE (reference sequence). The length of the CDR3 is 13 residues. In DNA, the CDR3 is TGTGCCAGCAGCTTGGATATGAACACTGAAGCTTTCTTT. Protein sequence: CASSLDMNTEAFF.

The chain combines TRBV19 with TRBJ2-1; TRBD1 matches at 8 bases. V lost 3 bases and J lost 7; bases outside the gene matches: 8. The CDR3 has 15 residues. Looked up from germline, CDR1 is LNHDA and CDR2 is SQIVND (reference sequence). CDR3 protein: CASSISDRVGNEQFF. The DNA of the CDR3 is TGTGCCAGTAGTATCTCGGACAGGGTTGGAAATGAGCAGTTCTTC.

CDR3 amino acids: CASSLESTGTTSYGYTF. The CDR3 coding sequence is TGTGCCAGCAGCTTGGAATCGACAGGGACGACATCCTATGGCTACACCTTC. The gene calls are TRBV11-3 and TRBJ1-2; 7 nucleotides align to TRBD1. The CDR3 runs to 17 residues. With V trimmed by 3 bases and J by 4 bases, 14 bases remained unmatched. Germline lookup yields CDR1 SGHNT and CDR2 YENEEA.

The chain joins TRBV10-3 to TRBJ2-3; TRBD2 agrees at 8 bases. With V trimmed by 5 bases and J by 6 bases, 7 bases remained unmatched. The CDR3 contains 14 residues. Germline CDR1 is ENHRY and CDR2 is SYGVKD. The CDR3 bases are TGTGCCATCAGTTTCATAGCGGGATTCGATACGCAGTATTTT. It translates to CAISFIAGFDTQYF.